These 3 T cell receptor beta chains came from one sample sequenced in a study of cytomegalovirus exposure and HLA in healthy donors (dated by TCRdb to 2015 to 2018). Library preparation employed the immunoSEQ multiplex PCR assay. A mixture of 60 forward primers for TCR Vbeta segments and 13 reverse primers for TCR Jbeta segments was used in the multiplex PCR. TCRdb retrieved this table from immuneACCESS and kept in-frame rearrangements only. Not all clones are present; in checked studies, unresolved V genes account for under half, and no reason is known for the remainder. The sample profile shows some 110,000 clones; about four fifths of them were found once. The ten largest account for 1.6% of the sample. The sequencing input was PBMCs. The receptors were gathered from a woman under 30 in good health and CMV-seronegative.

V usage is TRBV5-1 and J usage is TRBJ1-1; 8 bases are a match to TRBD1. The length of the CDR3 is 13 residues. In germline, CDR1 is SGHRS, CDR2 YFSETQ. V lost 7 bases to trimming and J lost 4 bases; unmatched junction nucleotides: 6. The CDR3 bases are TGCGCCAGCCTCCCAACAGGGGGCACTGAAGCTTTCTTT. Translating gives CASLPTGGTEAFF.

The chain's CDR3 is CASSLVGGSYEQYF. CDR3 nucleotide sequence: TGTGCCAGCAGCCTGGTAGGAGGCTCCTACGAGCAGTACTTC. The gene calls are TRBV5-4 and TRBJ2-7; D perhaps matches TRBD2 (5 bases). This CDR3 spans 14 amino acids. V lost 4 bases, J lost 0 bases, and 11 bases lay in between. The germline V gene encodes CDR1 SGHNT and CDR2 YYREEE (reference sequence).

On this clone itself: The sample holds other DNA sequences that translate to the same CDR3. The CDR3 spells CASSLTGYEQYF. The CDR3 DNA is TGTGCCAGCAGCTTGACCGGCTACGAGCAGTACTTC. The chain uses TRBV5-6 and TRBJ2-7; D ambiguous. The length of the CDR3 is 12 residues. Germline CDR1 SGHDT, CDR2 YYEEEE. Between the trimmed V and J ends, which lost 1 base and 3 bases, there was a span of 5 bases.